In its sample, the clone carrying this T cell receptor beta chain was seen a few times. The data are from a study of blood T cell repertoires in COVID-19. As for the study in general: Samples taken during acute and convalescent COVID-19 were collected in the United States, Italy and Spain.

The CDR3 consists of 14 residues. The germline gives CDR1 SGHTA, CDR2 FQGNSA. V lost 4 bases and J lost 3; bases outside the gene matches: 6. The repertoire was sequenced with immunoSEQ multiplex PCR; TCRdb's copy has only in-frame clones and lacks some. Of about 46,000 clones in the sample, more than 90% were seen once. The sample consisted of peripheral blood. V is TRBV7-2 and J is TRBJ2-7; 7 nucleotides match TRBD1. This TCR came from a man aged 65 to 79 with active COVID-19. The CDR3 is CASSYGQDLYEQYF. The CDR3 nucleotides are TGTGCCAGCAGCTATGGACAGGACCTCTACGAGCAGTACTTC.